One sample yielded the 2 T cell receptor beta chains listed below, sequenced in a study of control samples from healthy donors and cancer patients. Profiling relied on immunoSEQ multiplex PCR, and the TCRdb table lists in-frame clones only, not all of them. Among about 150,000 clones, about 93% were seen once, and the ten largest hold under 2.5%. Sample: blood. Receptors originate from a middle-aged man in good health.

The rearrangement uses TRBV28 and TRBJ1-1; no clear D. The germline gives CDR1 MDHEN, CDR2 SYDVKM. V was shortened by 5 bases and J by 3 bases, with 13 bases between the two germline ends. The CDR3 has 14 residues. DNA for the CDR3: TGTGCCAGCAGTCCCATGACCGGGGACACTGAAGCTTTCTTT. It yields the protein CASSPMTGDTEAFF.

The chain uses TRBV6-5 and TRBJ2-1; D gene uncertain. Germline lookup yields CDR1 MNHEY and CDR2 SVGAGI. V dropped 7 bases and J dropped 8 bases, with 12 bases sitting between them. This CDR3 has 12 residues. CDR3 in amino acids: CASIRNRHEQFF. The CDR3 DNA follows: TGTGCCAGCATTCGTAACCGGCATGAGCAGTTCTTC.